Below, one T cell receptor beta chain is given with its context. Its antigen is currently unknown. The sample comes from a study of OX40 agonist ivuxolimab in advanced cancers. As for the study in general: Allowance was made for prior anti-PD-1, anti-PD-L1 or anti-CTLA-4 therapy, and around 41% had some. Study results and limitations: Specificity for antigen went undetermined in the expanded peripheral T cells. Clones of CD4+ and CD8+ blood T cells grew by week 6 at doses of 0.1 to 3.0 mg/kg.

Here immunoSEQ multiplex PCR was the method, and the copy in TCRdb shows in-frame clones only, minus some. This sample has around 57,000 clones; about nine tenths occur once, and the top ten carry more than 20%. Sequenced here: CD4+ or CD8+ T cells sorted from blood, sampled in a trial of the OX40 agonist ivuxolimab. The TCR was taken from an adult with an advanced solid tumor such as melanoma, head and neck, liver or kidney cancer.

CDR3 loop: CASSESLGTEGGYTF. DNA of the CDR3: TGTGCCAGCAGTGAATCGTTAGGGACTGAGGGCGGCTACACCTTC. The V call is TRBV6-1, the J call TRBJ1-2; TRBD1 is a possible D gene (5 bases). V shed 2 bases and J shed 8 bases, with 18 bases lying between them. The CDR3 is 15 residues long. Germline V CDR1 and CDR2: MNHNS, SASEGT.